One sample yielded the 28 T cell receptor beta chains listed below, sequenced in a study of blood T cell repertoires in COVID-19. Method: immunoSEQ multiplex PCR; TCRdb's copy keeps in-frame clones and lacks some. The top ten hold approximately 9% of the sample, which has about 250,000 clones, 65% to 90% seen once. Sequenced sample: PBMCs or T cells enriched from blood (not recorded which). Receptors originate from a woman aged 50 to 65 with acute COVID-19.

The chain couples TRBV20-1 to TRBJ2-3; D might be TRBD2 (5 bases). The CDR3 runs 11 residues. The germline CDR1 and CDR2 sequences are DFQATT and SNEGSKA (reference sequence). V lost 3 bases and J 4 bases, leaving 5 bases between the germline ends. The CDR3: CSASGADTQYF. The CDR3 DNA is TGCAGTGCTAGCGGGGCAGATACGCAGTATTTT.

The chain couples TRBV10-3 to TRBJ1-3; D gene ambiguous. V lost 9 bases and J lost 0, with 6 bases in between. CDR3 length equals 12 residues. Germline CDR1 and CDR2: ENHRY and SYGVKD. The CDR3 coding sequence is TGTGCCATACGGGACTCTGGAAACACCATATATTTT. It codes for CAIRDSGNTIYF.

This clone has only one observation. The chain joins TRBV15 to TRBJ1-6; 8 positions match TRBD1. Germline assignment: CDR1 LNHNV and CDR2 YYDKDF (reference sequence). CDR3 size: 17 residues. V trimming: 0 bases; J trimming: 10 bases; junction bases outside the gene matches: 11. The CDR3 DNA follows: TGTGCCACCAGCAGAGATGGACAGGGTGATATTAGCTCACCCCTCCACTTT. Its protein product is CATSRDGQGDISSPLHF.

The genes are TRBV5-1 and TRBJ2-2, with 11 bases aligning to TRBD2. CDR1 and CDR2 from the germline V gene are SGHRS and YFSETQ. After removal of 3 bases from V and 3 bases from J, the junction contained 4 bases not matched to a gene. This CDR3 has 16 residues. The CDR3 reads CASSSGTSGDTGELFF. CDR3 in DNA: TGCGCCAGCAGCTCCGGGACTAGCGGAGACACCGGGGAGCTGTTTTTT.

Many counts were recorded for this clone. The V gene is TRBV20-1, the J gene TRBJ1-2; a weak D match, TRBD1 (5 bases). Trimming stripped 3 bases from V and 8 bases from J, with 10 bases between. The CDR3 length is 11 residues. Germline-derived CDR1 and CDR2 are DFQATT and SNEGSKA (reference sequence). CDR3 amino acids: CSARGLGGYTF. In DNA, the CDR3 is TGCAGTGCTAGGGGACTTGGGGGCTACACCTTC.

This rearrangement joins TRBV24-1 to TRBJ1-5; 9 bases align to TRBD1. This CDR3 contains 16 residues. The V and J ends lost 5 bases and 4 bases, in that order; junction bases with no gene match: 8. Germline V lookup: CDR1 KGHDR, CDR2 SFDVKD. The CDR3 DNA follows: TGTGCCACCAGTGCCCCGGGGACAGGGAGGAATCAGCCCCAGCATTTT. It specifies CATSAPGTGRNQPQHF.

Here the CDR3 DNA reads TGTGCCATCAGTGTCGGAGGTAACACTGAAGCTTTCTTT. This gives the protein CAISVGGNTEAFF. The chain couples TRBV10-3 to TRBJ1-1; no clear D. The germline CDR1 and CDR2 sequences are ENHRY and SYGVKD. Trimming pared 4 bases from V and 2 bases from J, leaving 8 bases between. This CDR3 is built from 13 residues.

The chain couples TRBV7-6 to TRBJ2-7; possibly TRBD2 for D (6 bases). This CDR3 contains 14 residues. V gave up 1 base and J gave up 4 bases, with 11 bases separating them. Germline CDR1 SGHVS, CDR2 FNYEAQ. CDR3 sequence reads: CASSLGGENYEQYF. The DNA for the CDR3 is TGTGCCAGCAGCTTAGGGGGGGAGAATTACGAGCAGTACTTC.

The rearrangement links TRBV4-2 to TRBJ2-7; 10 bases map to TRBD2. The CDR3 length is 14 residues. CDR1 and CDR2 from the germline V gene are LGHNA and YNFKEQ. The V and J ends lost 0 bases and 11 bases, in that order; junction bases with no gene match: 7. The CDR3 bases are TGTGCCAGCAGCCAAGAAGAGCGGGGGGGCACCGAGTACTTC. Residues: CASSQEERGGTEYF.

The CDR3 loop reads CASTPRGTSSGNTIYF. For the CDR3, the DNA is TGTGCCAGTACCCCCCGGGGAACCAGCTCTGGAAACACCATATATTTT. This sequence joins TRBV19 and TRBJ1-3; D ambiguous. Germline loops: CDR1 LNHDA, CDR2 SQIVND (reference sequence). The CDR3 consists of 16 residues. Between the trimmed V and J ends, which lost 7 bases and 0 bases, there was a span of 16 bases.

The genes are TRBV12-5 and TRBJ1-1, with 7 bases lining up with TRBD1. The germline V gene has CDR1 LGHNT and CDR2 FRNRAP. CDR3 length: 15 residues. J was trimmed by 4 bases and V by 1 base; bases with no gene match: 6. CDR3 in amino acids: CASGLETGWATEAFF. CDR3 in DNA: TGTGCTAGTGGTTTGGAGACAGGGTGGGCCACTGAAGCTTTCTTT.

The CDR3 loop reads CASSQVPGLDHNEQFF. Written as DNA, the CDR3 is TGTGCCAGCAGCCAAGTCCCGGGACTAGACCACAATGAGCAGTTCTTC. This chain connects TRBV3-1 (or the pseudogene TRBV3-2) to TRBJ2-1, with 8 positions matching TRBD2. V gave up 1 base and J gave up 5 bases; unmatched junction bases: 7. The CDR3 length is 16 residues. CDR1 LGHDT and CDR2 YNNKEL come from the germline V gene (reference sequence).

Concerning this clone itself: Other DNA sequences of this sample code for an identical CDR3. The CDR3 DNA reads TGTGCCAGCAGCGGGGGGCTTTCCTACGAGCAGTACTTC. It encodes CASSGGLSYEQYF. This chain uses TRBV2 with TRBJ2-7, with a weak D call TRBD2 (7 bases). Trimming removed 6 bases at V and 1 base at J, with 10 bases between. Per germline, CDR1 SNHLY and CDR2 FYNNEI. This CDR3 comprises 13 residues.

The chain couples TRBV9 to TRBJ2-1; 8 bases map to TRBD2. Germline lookup yields CDR1 SGDLS and CDR2 YYNGEE. J lost 4 bases, V lost 0 bases, and 6 bases had no gene match. The CDR3 has 16 amino acids. CDR3 coding DNA: TGTGCCAGCAGCGTAGAGGCGGGGGGATTATACAATGAGCAGTTCTTC. Encoded protein: CASSVEAGGLYNEQFF.

V usage is TRBV6-2 or TRBV6-3 and J usage is TRBJ1-2, with D perhaps matching TRBD1 (6 bases). The V end was cut by 5 bases, the J end by 5 bases, with 15 bases between. The CDR3 runs 14 residues. Looked up from germline, CDR1 is MNHEY and CDR2 is SVGEGT. CDR3 loop: CASSPLPQGYGYTF. The CDR3 bases are TGTGCCAGCAGTCCCCTCCCACAGGGTTATGGCTACACCTTC.

V usage is TRBV10-3 and J usage is TRBJ1-1; D perhaps matches TRBD1 (6 bases). CDR1 ENHRY and CDR2 SYGVKD come from the germline V gene. The CDR3 spans 15 residues. Trimming took 9 bases from V and 0 from J, leaving 17 bases between them. This CDR3 is CAISSRGVMNTEAFF. CDR3 bases: TGTGCCATTTCCTCCAGGGGAGTCATGAACACTGAAGCTTTCTTT.

A few counts support this clone. The V call is TRBV5-1, the J call TRBJ1-1, with 9 bases aligning to TRBD1. Looked up from germline, CDR1 is SGHRS and CDR2 is YFSETQ. The CDR3 is 21 residues long. V shed 0 bases and J 1 base; nucleotides not matched to a gene: 19. The CDR3 loop reads CASSLGRAGDRVASRNTEAFF. The DNA of the CDR3 is TGCGCCAGCAGCTTGGGGAGGGCCGGGGACAGGGTAGCATCGAGGAACACTGAAGCTTTCTTT.

This chain joins TRBV15 and TRBJ1-5; 7 bases align to TRBD1. Trimming took 7 bases from V and 2 from J; bases not matched to a gene: 8. CDR1 and CDR2 from the germline V gene are LNHNV and YYDKDF (reference sequence). The CDR3 has 15 residues. This CDR3 reads CATTQGGAGNQPQHF. The CDR3 DNA reads TGTGCCACCACCCAGGGGGGAGCAGGCAATCAGCCCCAGCATTTT.

The genes are TRBV7-2 and TRBJ1-6; D possibly corresponds to TRBD1 (5 bases). CDR3 size: 17 residues. CDR1 SGHTA and CDR2 FQGNSA come from the germline V gene. The V gene lost 5 bases and the J gene lost 7 bases, with 21 bases spanning the gap. The CDR3: CASSTKGGGLENSPLHF. For the CDR3, the DNA is TGTGCCAGCAGCACCAAAGGTGGGGGGTTAGAGAATTCACCCCTCCACTTT.

The rearrangement joins TRBV5-6 to TRBJ2-1, with D perhaps matching TRBD2 (7 bases). Germline V gene data show CDR1 as SGHDT and CDR2 as YYEEEE. V lost 0 bases, J lost 4 bases, and 14 bases lay in between. The CDR3 is made up of 16 amino acids. CDR3 sequence (DNA): TGTGCCAGCAGCTTGGAGGGCGGGGGCCTTTACAATGAGCAGTTCTTC. Amino acids: CASSLEGGGLYNEQFF. Full variable domain (remainder filled in from reference TRBV5-6 and TRBJ2-1): DAGVTQSPTHLIKTRGQQVTLRCSPKSGHDTVSWYQQALGQGPQFIFQYYEEEERQRGNFPDRFSGHQFPNYSSELNVNALLLGDSALYLCASSLEGGGLYNEQFFGPGTRLTVL.

The V and J genes are TRBV19 and TRBJ2-7; TRBD2 matches 8 bases. Looked up from germline, CDR1 is LNHDA and CDR2 is SQIVND (reference sequence). V shed 5 bases, J shed 1 base, and the junction held 7 bases outside the gene matches. CDR3 length: 15 amino acids. The CDR3 region is CASSARGGPSYEQYF. CDR3 DNA: TGTGCCAGTAGTGCCCGGGGGGGACCTTCCTACGAGCAGTACTTC.

The chain has TRBV6-2 or TRBV6-3 and TRBJ1-1; TRBD1 is a possible D gene (5 bases). This CDR3 region has 14 residues. V lost 4 bases, J lost 4 bases, and 13 bases lay in between. Germline V gene sequence: CDR1 MNHEY, CDR2 SVGEGT. The CDR3 DNA sequence: TGTGCCAGCAGTTTTAAGTGGGACTCCACTGAAGCTTTCTTT. Protein product: CASSFKWDSTEAFF.

This chain links TRBV19 with TRBJ1-4; 7 bases agree with TRBD1. Germline lookup yields CDR1 LNHDA and CDR2 SQIVND (reference sequence). V lost 7 bases to trimming and J lost 0 bases; unmatched junction nucleotides: 5. CDR3 length equals 15 residues. The CDR3 loop is CASKNQGATNEKLFF. CDR3 DNA: TGTGCCAGTAAAAACCAGGGGGCAACTAATGAAAAACTGTTTTTT.

This chain joins TRBV11-2 and TRBJ2-1; 11 bases match TRBD2. CDR3 length equals 18 residues. Germline trimming cut 1 base from V and 5 bases from J; bases unmatched to any gene: 10. Germline CDR1 reads SGHAT; CDR2 reads FQNNGV. The CDR3 loop is CASSLGLAGTSPNNEQFF. The CDR3 nucleotides are TGTGCCAGCAGCTTAGGACTAGCGGGGACATCGCCAAACAATGAGCAGTTCTTC.

This clone has just one count. This chain uses TRBV30 with TRBJ1-5; perhaps TRBD1 as D (5 bases). This CDR3 region has 14 residues. Germline loops: CDR1 GTSNPN, CDR2 SVGIG (reference sequence). V was trimmed by 0 bases and J by 3 bases, leaving 9 bases between them. CDR3 sequence: CAWSVQAINQPQHF. CDR3 DNA: TGTGCCTGGAGTGTACAGGCGATCAATCAGCCCCAGCATTTT.

The chain links TRBV7-2 to TRBJ2-3; D is unresolved. Germline CDR1 reads SGHTA; CDR2 reads FQGNSA. V gave up 4 bases and J gave up 0 bases, with 11 bases separating them. CDR3 length: 15 residues. The CDR3 DNA reads TGTGCCAGCAGCTCATCCCGAACTAGCACAGATACGCAGTATTTT. Its translation is CASSSSRTSTDTQYF.

The chain recombines TRBV19 with TRBJ2-7; perhaps TRBD1 as D (6 bases). CDR1 and CDR2 from the germline V gene are LNHDA and SQIVND (reference sequence). This CDR3 has 14 residues. The V end was cut by 8 bases, the J end by 1 base, with 15 bases between. The CDR3: CASSPGHFSYEQYF. DNA for the CDR3: TGTGCCAGTTCACCGGGACATTTTTCCTACGAGCAGTACTTC.

Only a few counts were recorded for this clone. The chain combines TRBV24-1 with TRBJ1-1; no clear D gene. V dropped 5 bases and J dropped 1 base, with 10 bases sitting between them. CDR3 length equals 14 residues. Germline values: CDR1 KGHDR, CDR2 SFDVKD. The CDR3 protein is CATSALRWNTEAFF. The CDR3 DNA follows: TGTGCCACCAGTGCCCTGCGTTGGAACACTGAAGCTTTCTTT.